A single sample is the source of the 27 T cell receptor beta chains below, sequenced in a study of T cells in Graves' hyperthyroidism and ophthalmopathy. Using RNA transcripts as the source, TCR beta CDR3 regions were amplified. HTBI primers were the set used in a first-round RT-PCR of the TCR CDR3. Each CDR3 protein gets one entry after TCRdb re-called the multiplex PCR reads with MiXCR. The sample contains more than 300,000 distinct CDR3 sequences, 17% of which appear only once. Sample: blood. These receptor sequences come from a woman aged 25 to 39 with Graves' hyperthyroidism that later progressed to Graves' ophthalmopathy.

V and J are TRBV6-2 or TRBV6-3 and TRBJ1-2, with 9 positions matching TRBD1. This CDR3 is 15 amino acids long. Unmatched junction bases numbered 14, after V lost 8 bases and J lost 7 bases. The V gene's germline CDR1 is MNHEY and CDR2 SVGEGT. DNA for the CDR3: TGTGCCAGCCATCCGGGACAGGGTGATATCGGTGGCTACACCTTC. Translated, it gives CASHPGQGDIGGYTF.

Ten or more counts support this clonotype. CDR3: CASTWTGGSYNEQFF. The CDR3, as DNA: TGTGCCAGCACCTGGACAGGGGGCTCCTACAATGAGCAGTTCTTC. The chain employs TRBV12-3 or TRBV12-4 and TRBJ2-1, with 10 bases matching TRBD1. With V trimmed by 7 bases and J by 0 bases, 3 bases remained unmatched. The CDR3 is 15 residues long.

With respect to this clonotype: A junction end diverges from the germline sequence, so it may reflect a read error. The rearrangement links TRBV27 to TRBJ1-4, with no clear D. Germline lookup yields CDR1 MNHEY and CDR2 SMNVEV (reference sequence). There are 15 residues in the CDR3. The CDR3 DNA reads TGTGCCAGCAGTTTTGGAAGCAGAACTAATGAAAAACTGTCTTTT. Translated: CASSFGSRTNEKLSF.

The gene calls are TRBV27 and TRBJ1-1; no firm D call. There are 14 residues in the CDR3. Trimming removed 9 bases from V and 0 bases from J, with 14 bases in between. CDR1 and CDR2 from the germline V gene are MNHEY and SMNVEV (reference sequence). CDR3 in amino acids: CASSNDNVNTEAFF. The DNA for the CDR3 is TGTGCCAGTAGTAACGACAACGTGAACACTGAAGCTTTCTTT.

This clonotype was seen more than once but under ten times. The CDR3 nucleotides are TGTGCCAGCACTTTGGGGGGTCCCACTGAAGCTTTCTTT. Amino acids: CASTLGGPTEAFF. The chain has TRBV7-3 and TRBJ1-1; a weak D match, TRBD1 (5 bases). V was pared by 7 bases and J by 4 bases, with 13 bases between. This CDR3 contains 13 residues. CDR1 is SGHTA and CDR2 is FQGTGA in the germline V gene.

V and J are TRBV20-1 and TRBJ1-3, with TRBD1 matching over 8 bases. V shed 5 bases, J shed 7 bases, and the junction held 10 bases outside the gene matches. Germline CDR1 and CDR2: DFQATT and SNEGSKA (reference sequence). The CDR3 contains 14 residues. The CDR3 coding sequence is TGCAGTGCTGGCCTCTTGACAGGGGAGAACACCATATATTTT. The encoded protein is CSAGLLTGENTIYF.

This chain joins TRBV20-1 and TRBJ2-3, with TRBD2 matching over 12 bases. Germline trimming cut 3 bases from V and 2 bases from J; bases unmatched to any gene: 6. Germline V gene sequence: CDR1 DFQATT, CDR2 SNEGSKA (reference sequence). CDR3 length: 16 residues. The CDR3 reads CSASRTSGTFTDTQYF. CDR3 bases: TGCAGTGCTAGTCGGACTAGCGGGACCTTCACAGATACGCAGTATTTT.

The chain couples TRBV6-2 or TRBV6-3 to TRBJ2-1, with TRBD2 matching over 12 bases. This CDR3 is built from 16 residues. Looked up from germline, CDR1 is MNHEY and CDR2 is SVGEGT. Unmatched junction bases numbered 7, after V lost 4 bases and J lost 6 bases. The CDR3 coding sequence is TGTGCCAGCAGTTTCCCTAGCGGGAGGGTGATCAATGAGCAGTTCTTC. Amino acids: CASSFPSGRVINEQFF.

This clonotype came up a few times. V and J are TRBV6-2 or TRBV6-3 and TRBJ2-2; 9 positions match TRBD1. J lost 7 bases, V lost 5 bases, and 8 bases had no gene match. The CDR3 totals 15 residues. Per germline, CDR1 MNHEY and CDR2 SVGEGT. CDR3: CASSPRQGGVGELFF. DNA for the CDR3: TGTGCCAGCAGTCCTAGACAGGGGGGTGTCGGGGAGCTGTTTTTT.

The chain employs TRBV5-4 and TRBJ1-1; perhaps TRBD1 as D (5 bases). Per the germline V gene, CDR1 is SGHNT and CDR2 is YYREEE (reference sequence). This CDR3 has 17 residues. Trimming stripped 3 bases from V and 3 bases from J, with 21 bases between. The DNA of the CDR3 is TGTGCCAGCAGCTGGGGGGGGGGTGTCTCGCTTTACACTGAAGCTTTCTTT. It encodes CASSWGGGVSLYTEAFF.

The V and J genes are TRBV9 and TRBJ2-1; 12 bases align to TRBD2. The ends lost 2 bases at V and 5 bases at J; junction bases unmatched: 8. Germline V lookup: CDR1 SGDLS, CDR2 YYNGEE. The CDR3 extends over 17 amino acids. CDR3: CASSVATSGSIHNEQFF. In DNA, the CDR3 is TGTGCCAGCAGCGTCGCGACTAGCGGGAGTATCCACAATGAGCAGTTCTTC.

This rearrangement joins TRBV5-1 to TRBJ2-1; D gene ambiguous. The ends were cut back, 0 bases at V and 4 bases at J, with 14 bases in the middle. CDR1 SGHRS and CDR2 YFSETQ come from the germline V gene. CDR3 size: 16 residues. The CDR3 sequence: CASSLVFPREYNEQFF. DNA of the CDR3: TGCGCCAGCAGCTTGGTTTTCCCCCGCGAATACAATGAGCAGTTCTTC.

This clonotype was picked up many times. The chain combines TRBV10-3 with TRBJ2-7; D might be TRBD2 (5 bases). Germline-derived CDR1 and CDR2 are ENHRY and SYGVKD. CDR3 length: 15 amino acids. V lost 6 bases and J lost 4, with 19 bases in between. The CDR3 region is CAISGTGSRAYEQYF. The CDR3 coding sequence is TGTGCCATCAGCGGTACGGGAAGCCGGGCTTACGAGCAGTACTTC.

This rearrangement joins TRBV5-1 to TRBJ1-4; D remains unclear. The CDR3 is 13 amino acids. Trimming cost V 1 base and J 6 bases, with 7 bases left between them. Looked up from germline, CDR1 is SGHRS and CDR2 is YFSETQ. The CDR3 sequence: CASSLSEYEKLFF. The CDR3 region has the DNA TGCGCCAGCAGCTTGAGTGAATATGAAAAACTGTTTTTT.

This clonotype turned up a few times. The J gene is TRBJ1-4, the V gene TRBV5-5; 9 bases are shared with TRBD1. Germline V lookup: CDR1 SGHKS, CDR2 YYEKEE (reference sequence). The CDR3 sequence is 15 residues long. V lost 4 bases, J lost 6 bases, and 7 bases stayed unmatched. The CDR3 region is CASSPYGTGYEKLFF. In DNA form, the CDR3 reads TGTGCCAGCAGCCCCTATGGGACAGGGTATGAAAAACTGTTTTTT.

This clonotype was seen once. CDR3 DNA sequence: TGTGCCAGCAGCCCTTGGACGTCGGAGGAGCAGTACTTC. As protein: CASSPWTSEEQYF. J is TRBJ2-7 and V is TRBV3-1; D remains ambiguous. The germline gives CDR1 LGHDT, CDR2 YNNKEL (reference sequence). V gave up 4 bases and J gave up 7 bases, with 14 bases separating them. CDR3 length equals 13 residues.

In its sample, this clonotype was seen many times. V gene TRBV2 combines with J gene TRBJ2-5; D is uncertain. Germline assignment: CDR1 SNHLY and CDR2 FYNNEI. This CDR3 has 11 amino acids. V dropped 4 bases and J dropped 5 bases, with 5 bases sitting between them. The CDR3 nucleotides read TGTGCCAGCAGTGTGTTGGAGACCCAGTACTTC. It translates to CASSVLETQYF.

This clonotype occurred many times. The chain combines TRBV20-1 with TRBJ2-3; D is possibly TRBD2 (5 bases). Germline-derived CDR1 and CDR2 are DFQATT and SNEGSKA (reference sequence). Trimming cost V 2 bases and J 1 base, with 16 bases left between them. The CDR3 is 16 amino acids. This CDR3 is CSARTVIGRGTDTQYF. DNA of the CDR3: TGCAGTGCTAGAACGGTCATTGGGCGGGGCACAGATACGCAGTATTTT.

This clonotype has a handful of counts. The chain's CDR3 is CASSLGGGWADTQYF. CDR3 sequence (DNA): TGTGCCAGCAGCCTTGGGGGGGGGTGGGCAGATACGCAGTATTTT. This chain links TRBV27 with TRBJ2-3, with 7 bases aligning to TRBD2. V lost 6 bases to trimming and J lost 4 bases; unmatched junction nucleotides: 10. Germline CDR1 is MNHEY and CDR2 is SMNVEV (reference sequence). This CDR3 contains 15 residues.

The J gene is TRBJ2-3, the V gene TRBV28; 8 bases align to TRBD1. V lost 5 bases to trimming and J lost 5 bases; unmatched junction nucleotides: 9. Germline CDR1 is MDHEN and CDR2 is SYDVKM. This CDR3 contains 15 residues. The CDR3 nucleotides read TGTGCCAGCAGTCCGCTTGGACAGGGAGGAGATACGCAGTATTTT. Translation gives CASSPLGQGGDTQYF.

The chain has TRBV12-5 and TRBJ1-1; 8 nucleotides agree with TRBD1. With V trimmed by 3 bases and J by 1 base, 10 bases remained unmatched. Germline V gives CDR1 LGHNT, CDR2 FRNRAP. There are 17 residues in the CDR3. In nucleotides, the CDR3 is TGTGCTAGTGGTTTTTCGGCAGGGGGCTTTGAGAACACTGAAGCTTTCTTT. Translating it yields CASGFSAGGFENTEAFF.

The table lists this clonotype with a few counts. V usage is TRBV20-1 and J usage is TRBJ2-7, with a weak D call TRBD1 (5 bases). V was clipped by 4 bases and J by 0 bases, with 7 bases between them. Germline values: CDR1 DFQATT, CDR2 SNEGSKA (reference sequence). The CDR3 totals 12 residues. The CDR3 is CSAKDNSYEQYF. The DNA for the CDR3 is TGCAGTGCTAAGGACAACTCCTACGAGCAGTACTTC.

In this sample, this clonotype turned up a few times. J is TRBJ2-3 and V is TRBV3-1; 12 bases line up with TRBD2. The germline CDR1 and CDR2 sequences are LGHDT and YNNKEL (reference sequence). The junction had 2 bases not matched to a gene; V was cut back by 5 bases and J by 5 bases. This CDR3 has 14 residues. For the CDR3, the DNA is TGTGCCAGCAGCAAGACTAGCGGGGGAGATACGCAGTATTTT. It specifies CASSKTSGGDTQYF.

This clonotype was seen at least ten times. The V and J genes are TRBV10-3 and TRBJ2-7; D gene unclear. The CDR3 spans 13 residues. Trimming left V 0 bases short and J 7 bases short, with 10 bases between. The V gene's germline CDR1 is ENHRY and CDR2 SYGVKD. DNA for the CDR3: TGTGCCATCAGTGAGTCGGCCTCTTGGGAGCAGTACTTC. Translating gives CAISESASWEQYF.

This clonotype came up many times. The rearrangement links TRBV11-1 to TRBJ2-2; no clear D. CDR1 is SGHAT, CDR2 FQDESV, per germline (reference sequence). The CDR3 is 15 residues long. V lost 4 bases and J 5 bases, leaving 14 bases between the germline ends. DNA of the CDR3: TGTGCCAGCAGCTGGTCGGGTCAGAGTACCGGGGAGCTGTTTTTT. Its translation is CASSWSGQSTGELFF.

In this sample, this clonotype turned up many times. The J gene is TRBJ2-2, the V gene TRBV12-3 or TRBV12-4; weak D call: TRBD1 (6 bases). V dropped 5 bases and J dropped 6 bases, with 13 bases sitting between them. The CDR3 spans 14 residues. CDR3 sequence reads: CASSALTGPGELFF. As DNA, the CDR3 is TGTGCCAGCAGTGCTTTGACAGGTCCCGGGGAGCTGTTTTTT.

This clonotype was observed many times. V gene TRBV27 combines with J gene TRBJ2-5, with 7 bases identical to TRBD2. The CDR3 consists of 15 residues. In germline, CDR1 is MNHEY, CDR2 SMNVEV (reference sequence). V shed 5 bases, J shed 0 bases, and the junction held 6 bases outside the gene matches. The CDR3 nucleotides read TGTGCCAGCAGTCCCCTCCTAGCGGACCAAGAGACCCAGTACTTC. Translation: CASSPLLADQETQYF.